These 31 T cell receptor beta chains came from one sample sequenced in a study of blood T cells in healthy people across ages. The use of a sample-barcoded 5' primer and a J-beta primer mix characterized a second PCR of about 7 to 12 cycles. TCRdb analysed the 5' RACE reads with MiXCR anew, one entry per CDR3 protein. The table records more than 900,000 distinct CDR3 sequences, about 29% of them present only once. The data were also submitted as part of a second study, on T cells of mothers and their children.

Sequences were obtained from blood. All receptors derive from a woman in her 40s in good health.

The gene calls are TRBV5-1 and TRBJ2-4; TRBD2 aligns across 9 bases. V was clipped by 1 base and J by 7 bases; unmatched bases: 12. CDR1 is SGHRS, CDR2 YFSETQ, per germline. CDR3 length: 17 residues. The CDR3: CASSLLASGAGVNIQYF. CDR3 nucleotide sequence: TGCGCCAGCAGCTTGTTGGCTAGCGGGGCGGGGGTGAACATTCAGTACTTC.

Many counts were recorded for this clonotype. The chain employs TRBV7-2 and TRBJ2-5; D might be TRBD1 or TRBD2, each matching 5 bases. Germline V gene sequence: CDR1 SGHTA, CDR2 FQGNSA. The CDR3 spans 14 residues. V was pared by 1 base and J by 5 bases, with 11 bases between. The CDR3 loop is CASSLGGAEETQYF. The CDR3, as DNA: TGTGCCAGCAGCTTAGGAGGGGCCGAGGAGACCCAGTACTTC.

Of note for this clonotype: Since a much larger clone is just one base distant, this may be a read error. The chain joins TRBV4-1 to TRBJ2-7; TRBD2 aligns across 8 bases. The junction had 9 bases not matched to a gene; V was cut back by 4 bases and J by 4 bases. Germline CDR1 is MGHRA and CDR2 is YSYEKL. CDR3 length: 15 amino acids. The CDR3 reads CASSRAAGVRYEQYF. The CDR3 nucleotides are TGCGCCAGCAGCCGGGCAGCGGGGGTGCGTTACGAGCAGTACTTC.

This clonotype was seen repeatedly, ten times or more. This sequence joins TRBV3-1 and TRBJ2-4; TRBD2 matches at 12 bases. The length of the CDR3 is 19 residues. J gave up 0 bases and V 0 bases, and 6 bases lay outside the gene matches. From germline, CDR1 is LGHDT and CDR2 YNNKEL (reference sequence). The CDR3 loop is CASSQDYTSGGLAKNIQYF. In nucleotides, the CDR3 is TGTGCCAGCAGCCAAGATTACACTAGCGGGGGGCTAGCCAAAAACATTCAGTACTTC.

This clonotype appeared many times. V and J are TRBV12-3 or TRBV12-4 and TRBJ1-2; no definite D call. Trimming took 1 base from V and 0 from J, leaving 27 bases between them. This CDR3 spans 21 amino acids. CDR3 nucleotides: TGTGCCAGCAGTTTAGTGCCCGTCGGGGTCAGGACCCAAGTTTCTAACTATGGCTACACCTTC. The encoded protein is CASSLVPVGVRTQVSNYGYTF.

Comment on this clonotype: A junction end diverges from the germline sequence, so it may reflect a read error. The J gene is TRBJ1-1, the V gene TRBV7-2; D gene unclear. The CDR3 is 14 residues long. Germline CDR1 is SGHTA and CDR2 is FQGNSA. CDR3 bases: TGTGCCAGCAGCCCAAGGATAGCGAACACTGAGGCTTTCTTT. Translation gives CASSPRIANTEAFF.

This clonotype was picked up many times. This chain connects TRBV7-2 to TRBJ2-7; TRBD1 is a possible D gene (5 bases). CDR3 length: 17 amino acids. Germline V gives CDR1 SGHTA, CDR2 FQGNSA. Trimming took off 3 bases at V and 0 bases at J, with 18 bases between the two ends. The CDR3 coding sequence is TGTGCCAGCAGCTTGCCTGCGACAGCCTCCCTCTCCTACGAGCAGTACTTC. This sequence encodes CASSLPATASLSYEQYF.

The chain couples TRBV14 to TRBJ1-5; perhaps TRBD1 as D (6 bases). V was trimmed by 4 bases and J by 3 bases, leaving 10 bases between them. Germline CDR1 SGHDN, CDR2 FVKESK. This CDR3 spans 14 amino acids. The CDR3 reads CASSPGHLNQPQHF. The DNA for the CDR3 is TGTGCCAGCAGCCCGGGACATCTCAATCAGCCCCAGCATTTT.

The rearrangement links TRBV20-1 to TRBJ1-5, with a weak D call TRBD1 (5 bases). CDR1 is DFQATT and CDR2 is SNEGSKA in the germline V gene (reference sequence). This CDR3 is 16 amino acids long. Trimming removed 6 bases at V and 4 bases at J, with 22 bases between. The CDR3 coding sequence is TGCAGTGCCACACTCGGAACCTCAGGGTATAATCAGCCCCAGCATTTT. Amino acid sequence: CSATLGTSGYNQPQHF.

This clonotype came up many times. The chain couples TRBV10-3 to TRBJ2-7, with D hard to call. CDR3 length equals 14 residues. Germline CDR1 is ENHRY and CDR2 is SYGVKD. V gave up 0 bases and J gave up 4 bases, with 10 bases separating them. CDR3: CAISESSQSYEQYF. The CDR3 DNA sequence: TGTGCCATCAGTGAGTCATCCCAGTCTTACGAGCAGTACTTC.

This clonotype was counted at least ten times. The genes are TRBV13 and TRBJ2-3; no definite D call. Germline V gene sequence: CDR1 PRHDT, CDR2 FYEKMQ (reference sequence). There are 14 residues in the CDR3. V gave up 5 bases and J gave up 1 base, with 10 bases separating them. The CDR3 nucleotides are TGTGCCAGCAGCACCATAGTACGCACAGATACGCAGTATTTT. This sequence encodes CASSTIVRTDTQYF.

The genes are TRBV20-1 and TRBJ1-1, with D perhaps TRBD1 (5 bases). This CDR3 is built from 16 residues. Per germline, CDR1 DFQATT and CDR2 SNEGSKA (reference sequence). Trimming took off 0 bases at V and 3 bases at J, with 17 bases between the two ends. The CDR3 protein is CSARDGAGWWDTEAFF. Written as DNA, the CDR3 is TGCAGTGCTAGAGATGGGGCAGGGTGGTGGGACACTGAAGCTTTCTTT.

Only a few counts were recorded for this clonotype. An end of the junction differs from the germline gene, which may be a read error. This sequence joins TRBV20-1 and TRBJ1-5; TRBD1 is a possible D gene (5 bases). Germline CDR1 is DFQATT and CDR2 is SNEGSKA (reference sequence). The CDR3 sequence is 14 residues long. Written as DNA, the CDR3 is TGCAGTGCTAGCCTCAGGGATGTGGGTCAGCCCCGGCATTTT. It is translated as CSASLRDVGQPRHF.

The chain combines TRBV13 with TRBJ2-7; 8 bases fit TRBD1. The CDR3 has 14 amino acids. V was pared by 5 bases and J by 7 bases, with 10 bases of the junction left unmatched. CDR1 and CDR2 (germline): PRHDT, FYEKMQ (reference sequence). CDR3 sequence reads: CASSHLQGAGEQYF. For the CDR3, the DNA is TGTGCCAGCAGCCATTTGCAGGGGGCGGGTGAGCAGTACTTC.

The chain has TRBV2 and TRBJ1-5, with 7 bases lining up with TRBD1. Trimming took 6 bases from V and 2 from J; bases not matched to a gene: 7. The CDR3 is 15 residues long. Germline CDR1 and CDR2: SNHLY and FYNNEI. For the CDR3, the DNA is TGTGCCAGCAGCCTTAACAGGGGTGGCAATCAGCCCCAGCATTTT. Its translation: CASSLNRGGNQPQHF. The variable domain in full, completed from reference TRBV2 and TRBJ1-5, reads EPEVTQTPSHQVTQMGQEVILRCVPISNHLYFYWYRQILGQKVEFLVSFYNNEISEKSEIFDDQFSVERPDGSNFTLKIRSTKLEDSAMYFCASSLNRGGNQPQHFGDGTRLSIL.

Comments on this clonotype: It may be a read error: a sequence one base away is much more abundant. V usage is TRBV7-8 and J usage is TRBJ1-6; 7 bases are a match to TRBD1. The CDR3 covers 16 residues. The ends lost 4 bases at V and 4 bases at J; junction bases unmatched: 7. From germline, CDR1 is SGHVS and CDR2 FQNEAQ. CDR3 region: CASSSRRDRYNSPLHF. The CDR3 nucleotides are TGTGCCAGCAGCTCCCGCCGGGACAGATATAATTCACCCCTCCACTTT.

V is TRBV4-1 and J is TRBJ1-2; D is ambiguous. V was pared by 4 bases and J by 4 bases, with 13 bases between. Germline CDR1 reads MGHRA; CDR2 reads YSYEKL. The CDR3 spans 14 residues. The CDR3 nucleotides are TGCGCCAGCAGCCCCTTATACCGCTCCTATGGCTACACCTTC. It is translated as CASSPLYRSYGYTF.

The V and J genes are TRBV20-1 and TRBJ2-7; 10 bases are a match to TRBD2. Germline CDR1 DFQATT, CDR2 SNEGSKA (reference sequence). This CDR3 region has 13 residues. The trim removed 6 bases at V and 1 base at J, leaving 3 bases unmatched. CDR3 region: CSAQRGGSYEQYF. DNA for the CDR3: TGCAGTGCCCAGCGGGGGGGTTCCTACGAGCAGTACTTC.

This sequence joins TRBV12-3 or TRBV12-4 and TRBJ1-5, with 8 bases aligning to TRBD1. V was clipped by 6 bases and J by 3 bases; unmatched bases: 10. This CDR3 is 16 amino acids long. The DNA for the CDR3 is TGTGCCAGCAGACCCAACAGGGGGTCGAACAATCAGCCCCAGCATTTT. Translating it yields CASRPNRGSNNQPQHF.

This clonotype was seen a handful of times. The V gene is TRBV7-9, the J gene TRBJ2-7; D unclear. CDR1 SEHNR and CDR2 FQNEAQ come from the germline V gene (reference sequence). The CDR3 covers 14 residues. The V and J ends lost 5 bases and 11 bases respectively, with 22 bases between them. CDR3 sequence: CASSTFDSGQKEYF. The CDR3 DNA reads TGTGCCAGCAGCACCTTTGATTCGGGCCAGAAGGAGTACTTC.

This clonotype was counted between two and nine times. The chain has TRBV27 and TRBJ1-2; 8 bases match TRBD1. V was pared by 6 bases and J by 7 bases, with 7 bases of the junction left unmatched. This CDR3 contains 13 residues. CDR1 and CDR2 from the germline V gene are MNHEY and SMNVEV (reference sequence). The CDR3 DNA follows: TGTGCCAGCAGAACAGGGGGACTGCGTGGCTACACCTTC. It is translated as CASRTGGLRGYTF.

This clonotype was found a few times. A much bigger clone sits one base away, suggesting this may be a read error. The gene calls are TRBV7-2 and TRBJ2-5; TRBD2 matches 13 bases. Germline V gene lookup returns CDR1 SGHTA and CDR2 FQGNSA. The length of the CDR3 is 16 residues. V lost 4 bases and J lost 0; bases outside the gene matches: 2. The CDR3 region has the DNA TGTGCCAGCAGCTACGGACTAGCGGGGGACCAAGAGACCCAGTACTTC. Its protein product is CASSYGLAGDQETQYF.

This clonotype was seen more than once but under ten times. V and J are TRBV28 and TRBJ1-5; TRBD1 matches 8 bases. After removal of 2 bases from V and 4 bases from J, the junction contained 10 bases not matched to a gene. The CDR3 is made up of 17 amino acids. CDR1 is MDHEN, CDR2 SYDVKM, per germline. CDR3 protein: CASSLVTWRTGNQPQHF. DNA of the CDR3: TGTGCCAGCAGTTTAGTCACTTGGAGGACAGGGAATCAGCCCCAGCATTTT.

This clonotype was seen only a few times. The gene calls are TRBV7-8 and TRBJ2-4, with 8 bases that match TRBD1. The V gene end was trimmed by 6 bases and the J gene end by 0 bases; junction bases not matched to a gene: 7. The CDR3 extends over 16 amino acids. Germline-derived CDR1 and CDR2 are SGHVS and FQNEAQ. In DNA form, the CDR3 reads TGTGCCAGCAGTCGGGACAGGTTCTTAGCCAAAAACATTCAGTACTTC. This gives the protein CASSRDRFLAKNIQYF.

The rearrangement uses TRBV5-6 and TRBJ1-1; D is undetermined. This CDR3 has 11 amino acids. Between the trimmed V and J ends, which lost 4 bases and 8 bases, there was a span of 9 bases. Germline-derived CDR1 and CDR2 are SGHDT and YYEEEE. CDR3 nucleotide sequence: TGTGCCAGCAGCGTCGGGTCAGAAGCTTTCTTT. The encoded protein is CASSVGSEAFF.

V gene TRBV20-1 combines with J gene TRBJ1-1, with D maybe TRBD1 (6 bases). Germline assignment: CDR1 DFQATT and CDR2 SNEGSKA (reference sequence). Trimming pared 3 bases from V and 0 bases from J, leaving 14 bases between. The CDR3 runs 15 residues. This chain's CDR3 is CSASPMDSLNTEAFF. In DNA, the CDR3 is TGCAGTGCTAGCCCGATGGACAGTTTGAACACTGAAGCTTTCTTT.

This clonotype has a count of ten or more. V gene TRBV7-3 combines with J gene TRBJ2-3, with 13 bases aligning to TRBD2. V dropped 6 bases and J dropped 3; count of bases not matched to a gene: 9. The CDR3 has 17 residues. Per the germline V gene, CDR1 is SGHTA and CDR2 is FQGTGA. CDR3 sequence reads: CASSQTSGGALTDTQYF. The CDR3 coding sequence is TGTGCCAGCAGTCAAACTAGCGGGGGGGCCCTGACAGATACGCAGTATTTT.

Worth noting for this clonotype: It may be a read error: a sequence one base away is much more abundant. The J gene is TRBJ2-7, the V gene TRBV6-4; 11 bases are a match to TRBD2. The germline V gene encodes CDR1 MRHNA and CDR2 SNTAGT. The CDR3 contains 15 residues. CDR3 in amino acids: CASSRLAGSSYERYF. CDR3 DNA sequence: TGTGCCAGCAGTCGACTAGCGGGGAGCTCCTACGAGCGGTACTTC.

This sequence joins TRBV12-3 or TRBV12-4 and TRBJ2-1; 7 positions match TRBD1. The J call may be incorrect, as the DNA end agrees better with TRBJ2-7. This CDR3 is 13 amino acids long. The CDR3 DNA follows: TGTGCCAGCAGGCCGGGACAGTACAATGAGCAGTACTTC. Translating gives CASRPGQYNEQYF.

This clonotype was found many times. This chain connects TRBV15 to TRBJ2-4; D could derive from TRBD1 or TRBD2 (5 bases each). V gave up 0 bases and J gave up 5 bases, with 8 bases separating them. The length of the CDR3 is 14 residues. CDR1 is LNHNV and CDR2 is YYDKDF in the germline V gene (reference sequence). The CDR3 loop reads CATSRDLGENIQYF. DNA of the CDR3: TGTGCCACCAGCAGAGATCTGGGGGAAAACATTCAGTACTTC.

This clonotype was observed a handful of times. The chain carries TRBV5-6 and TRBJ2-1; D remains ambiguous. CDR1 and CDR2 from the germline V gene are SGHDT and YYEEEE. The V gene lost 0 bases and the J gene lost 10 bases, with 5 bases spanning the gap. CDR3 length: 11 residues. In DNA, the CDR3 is TGTGCCAGCAGCTTGGCCTTAGAGCAGTTCTTC. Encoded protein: CASSLALEQFF. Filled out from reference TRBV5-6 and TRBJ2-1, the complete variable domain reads DAGVTQSPTHLIKTRGQQVTLRCSPKSGHDTVSWYQQALGQGPQFIFQYYEEEERQRGNFPDRFSGHQFPNYSSELNVNALLLGDSALYLCASSLALEQFFGPGTRLTVL.